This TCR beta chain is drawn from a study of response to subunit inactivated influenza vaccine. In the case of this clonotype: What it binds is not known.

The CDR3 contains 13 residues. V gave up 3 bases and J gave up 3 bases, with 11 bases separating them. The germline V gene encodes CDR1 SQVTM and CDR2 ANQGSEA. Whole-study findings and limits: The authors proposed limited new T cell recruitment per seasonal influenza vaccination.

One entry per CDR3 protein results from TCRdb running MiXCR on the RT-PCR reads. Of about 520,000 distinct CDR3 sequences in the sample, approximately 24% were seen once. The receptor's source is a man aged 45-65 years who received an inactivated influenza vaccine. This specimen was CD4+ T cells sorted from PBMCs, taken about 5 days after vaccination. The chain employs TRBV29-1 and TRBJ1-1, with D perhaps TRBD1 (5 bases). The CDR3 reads CSVDREIYTEAFF. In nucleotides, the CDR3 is TGCAGCGTTGACAGGGAAATTTACACTGAAGCTTTCTTT. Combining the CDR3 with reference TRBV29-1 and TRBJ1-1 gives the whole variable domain SAVISQKPSRDICQRGTSLTIQCQVDSQVTMMFWYRQQPGQSLTLIATANQGSEATYESGFVIDKFPISRPNLTFSTLTVSNMSPEDSSIYLCSVDREIYTEAFFGQGTRLTVV.